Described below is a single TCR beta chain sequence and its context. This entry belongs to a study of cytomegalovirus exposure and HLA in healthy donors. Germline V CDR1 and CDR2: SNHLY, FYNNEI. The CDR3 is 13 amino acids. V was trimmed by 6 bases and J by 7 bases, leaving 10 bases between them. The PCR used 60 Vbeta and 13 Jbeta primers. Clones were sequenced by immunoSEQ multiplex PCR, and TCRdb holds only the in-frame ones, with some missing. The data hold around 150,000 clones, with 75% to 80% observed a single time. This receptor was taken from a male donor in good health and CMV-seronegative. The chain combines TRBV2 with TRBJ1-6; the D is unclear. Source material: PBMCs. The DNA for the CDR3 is TGTGCCAGCAGCAGTGGTTGGAATTCACCCCTCCACTTT. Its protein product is CASSSGWNSPLHF.